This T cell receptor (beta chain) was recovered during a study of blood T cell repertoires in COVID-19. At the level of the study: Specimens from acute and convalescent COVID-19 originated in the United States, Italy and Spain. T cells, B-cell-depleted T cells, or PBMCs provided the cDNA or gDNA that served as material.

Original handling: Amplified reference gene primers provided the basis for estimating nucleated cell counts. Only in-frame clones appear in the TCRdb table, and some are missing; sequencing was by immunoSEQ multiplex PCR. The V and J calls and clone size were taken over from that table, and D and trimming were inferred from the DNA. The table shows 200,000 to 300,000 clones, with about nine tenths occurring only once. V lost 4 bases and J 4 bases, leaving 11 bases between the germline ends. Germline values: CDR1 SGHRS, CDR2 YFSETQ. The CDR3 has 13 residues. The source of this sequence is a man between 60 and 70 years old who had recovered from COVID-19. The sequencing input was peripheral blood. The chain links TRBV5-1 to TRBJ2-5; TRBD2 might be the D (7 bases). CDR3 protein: CASSPGGRETQYF. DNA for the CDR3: TGCGCCAGCAGCCCCGGGGGGCGAGAGACCCAGTACTTC.